The 30 T cell receptor beta chains reported below all come from one sample, sequenced in a study of T cell changes during pregnancy in multiple sclerosis. The table came from immunoSEQ multiplex PCR; TCRdb's copy has only in-frame clones and leaves some out. The top ten clones hold more than 20% of a sample with about 39,000 clones, about nine tenths of them seen once. This specimen was CD8+ T cells from peripheral blood mononuclear cells, taken before pregnancy. The receptors come from a female donor with multiple sclerosis, enrolled in a pregnancy study.

The gene calls are TRBV5-5 and TRBJ2-7, with 7 bases that match TRBD1. The germline gives CDR1 SGHKS, CDR2 YYEKEE (reference sequence). Trimming at V came to 4 bases and at J to 1 base, leaving 5 bases not matched to a gene. This CDR3 is built from 14 residues. CDR3 nucleotide sequence: TGTGCCAGCAGCCAGGGACAGAGGTCCTACGAGCAGTACTTC. Translation gives CASSQGQRSYEQYF. The complete variable domain, with remaining parts taken from reference TRBV5-5 and TRBJ2-7, reads DAGVTQSPTHLIKTRGQQVTLRCSPISGHKSVSWYQQVLGQGPQFIFQYYEKEERGRGNFPDRFSARQFPNYSSELNVNALLLGDSALYLCASSQGQRSYEQYFGPGTRLTVT.

The chain links TRBV19 to TRBJ2-3; D is possibly TRBD2 (6 bases). This CDR3 has 13 residues. Trimming removed 7 bases from V and 5 bases from J, with 13 bases in between. Germline CDR1 reads LNHDA; CDR2 reads SQIVND (reference sequence). CDR3 nucleotide sequence: TGTGCCAGTACTACTAGCTTGGGAGATACGCAGTATTTT. Translated, it gives CASTTSLGDTQYF.

V and J are TRBV29-1 and TRBJ1-1; 7 nucleotides align to TRBD1. The V segment lost 5 bases and the J segment 5 bases; nucleotides outside the gene matches: 11. CDR1 is SQVTM and CDR2 is ANQGSEA in the germline V gene. The CDR3 spans 14 residues. The CDR3 DNA sequence: TGCAGCGTTCAGCAGGGGGGTGGTTGGACTGAAGCTTTCTTT. Amino acids: CSVQQGGGWTEAFF.

The CDR3 DNA sequence: TGTGCCAGCAGTTGGAACGCGGTTCGAGAGACTGAAGCTTTCTTT. Translation gives CASSWNAVRETEAFF. The gene calls are TRBV6-5 and TRBJ1-1, with D unclear. Trimming cost V 4 bases and J 5 bases, with 17 bases left between them. Per the germline V gene, CDR1 is MNHEY and CDR2 is SVGAGI. This CDR3 is 15 amino acids long.

Only a few counts were recorded for this clone. V is TRBV7-9 and J is TRBJ2-7, with unresolved D. The CDR3 has 12 amino acids. V dropped 4 bases and J dropped 4 bases, with 8 bases sitting between them. Germline lookup yields CDR1 SEHNR and CDR2 FQNEAQ (reference sequence). The CDR3 loop is CASSSASYEQYF. In nucleotides, the CDR3 is TGTGCCAGCAGCTCAGCTTCATACGAGCAGTACTTC.

V and J are TRBV9 and TRBJ2-7; the match to TRBD1 covers 9 bases. This CDR3 has 14 residues. Germline V CDR1 and CDR2: SGDLS, YYNGEE. The ends lost 4 bases at V and 6 bases at J; junction bases unmatched: 8. The CDR3 sequence: CASSPRDRAPEQYF. The CDR3 DNA follows: TGTGCCAGCAGCCCCCGGGACAGGGCCCCCGAGCAGTACTTC.

The chain links TRBV4-1 to TRBJ1-2, with a tentative D call TRBD1 (6 bases). V lost 3 bases, J lost 4 bases, and 15 bases lay in between. The CDR3 runs 15 residues. CDR1 is MGHRA, CDR2 YSYEKL, per germline. The CDR3 DNA sequence: TGCGCCAGCAGCCAGAGAACCGGGACACTCTATGGCTACACCTTC. This encodes CASSQRTGTLYGYTF.

The CDR3 DNA is TGTGCCAGCAGCCGACCCAACAGCTATCCGAACACCGGGGAGCTGTTTTTT. It encodes CASSRPNSYPNTGELFF. This chain uses TRBV7-9 with TRBJ2-2; D is undetermined. The V and J ends lost 5 bases and 0 bases respectively, with 16 bases between them. CDR3 length: 17 residues. The germline V gene encodes CDR1 SEHNR and CDR2 FQNEAQ (reference sequence).

This clone has only one observation. V usage is TRBV29-1 and J usage is TRBJ2-2, with 8 nucleotides matching TRBD1. The CDR3 is made up of 13 amino acids. The V gene's germline CDR1 is SQVTM and CDR2 ANQGSEA. The J segment lost 5 bases and the V segment lost 5 bases, leaving 4 bases of the junction unmatched. The CDR3 DNA follows: TGCAGCGTTCCAGGGGGCGGTACCGGGGAGCTGTTTTTT. This codes for CSVPGGGTGELFF.

CDR3 in amino acids: CASSLRGSYEQYF. The CDR3 coding sequence is TGTGCCAGCAGCTTACGGGGGTCCTACGAGCAGTACTTC. The rearrangement joins TRBV7-9 to TRBJ2-7; D is perhaps TRBD2 (6 bases). Germline CDR1 SEHNR, CDR2 FQNEAQ (reference sequence). This CDR3 contains 13 residues. V was shortened by 2 bases and J by 1 base, with 6 bases between the two germline ends.

The J gene is TRBJ1-1, the V gene TRBV9; a weak D match, TRBD1 (5 bases). The CDR3 contains 13 residues. V lost 3 bases, J lost 1 base, and 7 bases lay in between. The germline gives CDR1 SGDLS, CDR2 YYNGEE. The CDR3 reads CASSGTRNTEAFF. CDR3 nucleotide sequence: TGTGCCAGCAGCGGGACAAGGAACACTGAAGCTTTCTTT.

The V call is TRBV13, the J call TRBJ2-2, with 10 bases fitting TRBD1. The CDR3 is 15 amino acids. The ends lost 4 bases at V and 2 bases at J; junction bases unmatched: 1. Germline V lookup: CDR1 PRHDT, CDR2 FYEKMQ (reference sequence). The CDR3 here is CASSSTGGNTGELFF. As DNA, the CDR3 is TGTGCCAGCAGCTCGACAGGGGGCAACACCGGGGAGCTGTTTTTT. The full variable domain, completed using reference TRBV13 and TRBJ2-2, is AAGVIQSPRHLIKEKRETATLKCYPIPRHDTVYWYQQGPGQDPQFLISFYEKMQSDKGSIPDRFSAQQFSDYHSELNMSSLELGDSALYFCASSSTGGNTGELFFGEGSRLTVL.

The CDR3 nucleotides read TGTGCCAGCAGCGTAGGAGGAGCGGGGGGGCCTGTAAATGAGCAGTTCTTC. Its protein product is CASSVGGAGGPVNEQFF. The chain combines TRBV9 with TRBJ2-1; 10 bases line up with TRBD2. The length of the CDR3 is 17 residues. CDR1 and CDR2 from the germline V gene are SGDLS and YYNGEE. Unmatched junction bases numbered 10, after V lost 0 bases and J lost 7 bases.

V and J are TRBV4-1 and TRBJ2-7, with 8 bases identical to TRBD2. Germline CDR1 reads MGHRA; CDR2 reads YSYEKL. This CDR3 contains 16 residues. Unmatched junction bases numbered 9, after V lost 0 bases and J lost 5 bases. CDR3 in DNA: TGCGCCAGCAGCCAAGATGTCGCGGGAGGTACGGACGAGCAGTACTTC. Its translation is CASSQDVAGGTDEQYF.

This rearrangement joins TRBV10-3 to TRBJ2-2; 11 bases line up with TRBD2. J was trimmed by 3 bases and V by 6 bases; bases with no gene match: 6. In germline, CDR1 is ENHRY, CDR2 SYGVKD. This CDR3 spans 16 amino acids. CDR3 coding DNA: TGTGCCATCAGGGGTAGCGGGGGGGCCGACACCGGGGAGCTGTTTTTT. Translated: CAIRGSGGADTGELFF.

This sequence joins TRBV7-2 and TRBJ1-6, with 11 bases identical to TRBD1. J was trimmed by 7 bases and V by 4 bases; bases with no gene match: 9. Germline V gives CDR1 SGHTA, CDR2 FQGNSA. This CDR3 has 17 residues. In DNA, the CDR3 is TGTGCCAGCAGCTCTAGGGGACAGGGGGTTTACAATTCACCCCTCCACTTT. Its translation: CASSSRGQGVYNSPLHF. The complete variable domain, with remaining parts taken from reference TRBV7-2 and TRBJ1-6, reads GAGVSQSPSNKVTEKGKDVELRCDPISGHTALYWYRQSLGQGLEFLIYFQGNSAPDKSGLPSDRFSAERTGGSVSTLTIQRTQQEDSAVYLCASSSRGQGVYNSPLHFGNGTRLTVT.

This clone came up once. J is TRBJ2-7 and V is TRBV28; 8 nucleotides line up with TRBD1. Germline CDR1 is MDHEN and CDR2 is SYDVKM. J gave up 12 bases and V 5 bases, and 9 bases lay outside the gene matches. CDR3 length: 12 amino acids. The CDR3 DNA reads as TGTGCCAGCAGTCTCGACAGGGGCCCCGTGTACTTC. It yields the protein CASSLDRGPVYF.

The CDR3 sequence: CASSSREKRNEQFF. CDR3 DNA sequence: TGCGCCAGCAGCTCGAGGGAGAAGAGGAATGAGCAGTTCTTC. The chain joins TRBV5-1 to TRBJ2-1, with D tentatively TRBD2 (5 bases). V was trimmed by 3 bases and J by 7 bases, leaving 14 bases between them. CDR1 is SGHRS, CDR2 YFSETQ, per germline. The CDR3 runs to 14 residues.

The rearrangement joins TRBV6-5 to TRBJ1-2, with a tentative D call TRBD1 (6 bases). Trimming left V 5 bases short and J 9 bases short, with 16 bases between. Germline V CDR1 and CDR2: MNHEY, SVGAGI. The CDR3 length is 13 residues. CDR3 DNA: TGTGCCAGCAGTCGGACAGCCCACTTGCGCTACACCTTC. The encoded protein is CASSRTAHLRYTF.

The V gene is TRBV4-1, the J gene TRBJ2-1, with 13 bases aligning to TRBD2. The germline V gene has CDR1 MGHRA and CDR2 YSYEKL. The CDR3 runs 16 residues. V was clipped by 3 bases and J by 8 bases; unmatched bases: 7. CDR3 residues: CASSHPPTSGRDEQFF. For the CDR3, the DNA is TGCGCCAGCAGCCACCCCCCAACTAGCGGGAGGGATGAGCAGTTCTTC.

The chain is built from TRBV13 and TRBJ1-2; 7 nucleotides match TRBD1. Germline CDR1 and CDR2: PRHDT and FYEKMQ (reference sequence). Trimming removed 3 bases from V and 8 bases from J; junction bases left unmatched: 6. This CDR3 contains 13 residues. The CDR3 is CASSLGTVEGYTF. The DNA for the CDR3 is TGTGCCAGCAGCTTGGGGACAGTCGAGGGCTACACCTTC.

The gene calls are TRBV14 and TRBJ2-1; D unclear. Germline CDR1 reads SGHDN; CDR2 reads FVKESK. This CDR3 region has 12 residues. Between the trimmed V and J ends, which lost 2 bases and 4 bases, there was a span of 3 bases. This chain's CDR3 is CASSQQYNEQFF. DNA of the CDR3: TGTGCCAGCAGCCAACAGTACAATGAGCAGTTCTTC.

The chain combines TRBV5-6 with TRBJ2-7; D possibly corresponds to TRBD1 (5 bases). This CDR3 spans 12 amino acids. Per germline, CDR1 SGHDT and CDR2 YYEEEE. Trimming removed 0 bases from V and 6 bases from J, with 7 bases in between. The CDR3 coding sequence is TGTGCCAGCAGCTTGGCAGGGTCCGAGCAGTACTTC. This gives the protein CASSLAGSEQYF.

This rearrangement joins TRBV28 to TRBJ1-4; 9 bases agree with TRBD1. The V and J ends lost 6 bases and 7 bases, in that order; junction bases with no gene match: 6. CDR1 is MDHEN, CDR2 SYDVKM, per germline. This CDR3 region has 14 residues. CDR3 DNA: TGTGCCAGCAGCAAGACAGGGGGTGGTGAAAAACTGTTTTTT. Protein: CASSKTGGGEKLFF.

V is TRBV28 and J is TRBJ1-2; 7 bases line up with TRBD1. The CDR3 covers 12 residues. Germline V lookup: CDR1 MDHEN, CDR2 SYDVKM. The junction had 6 bases not matched to a gene; V was cut back by 10 bases and J by 4 bases. Here the CDR3 DNA reads TGTGCCACCCGACAGGGACTCTATGGCTACACCTTC. Translating gives CATRQGLYGYTF.

V usage is TRBV6-5 and J usage is TRBJ1-2; TRBD1 matches 7 bases. CDR1 and CDR2 (germline): MNHEY, SVGAGI. The CDR3 totals 14 residues. J gave up 5 bases and V 6 bases, and 9 bases lay outside the gene matches. The CDR3 sequence: CASSNDRAPYGYTF. CDR3 DNA: TGTGCCAGCAGCAATGACAGGGCCCCGTATGGCTACACCTTC.

This chain uses TRBV11-2 with TRBJ1-2, with 10 nucleotides matching TRBD1. The V segment lost 5 bases and the J segment 4 bases; nucleotides outside the gene matches: 13. Germline V CDR1 and CDR2: SGHAT, FQNNGV. CDR3 length: 17 amino acids. The CDR3 protein is CASSTLERQGAGYGYTF. In DNA form, the CDR3 reads TGTGCCAGCAGCACACTCGAACGACAGGGGGCAGGCTATGGCTACACCTTC.

The rearrangement links TRBV9 to TRBJ1-5; 7 bases are a match to TRBD1. Germline V gene data show CDR1 as SGDLS and CDR2 as YYNGEE. The trim removed 3 bases at V and 4 bases at J, leaving 1 base unmatched. The length of the CDR3 is 13 residues. The DNA for the CDR3 is TGTGCCAGCAGCGCACAGGGGAATCAGCCCCAGCATTTT. This codes for CASSAQGNQPQHF.

The V call is TRBV6-1, the J call TRBJ1-4; 8 bases agree with TRBD1. The germline V gene encodes CDR1 MNHNS and CDR2 SASEGT. CDR3 length equals 13 residues. J gave up 7 bases and V 8 bases, and 6 bases lay outside the gene matches. The chain's CDR3 is CASEQGVPEKLFF. For the CDR3, the DNA is TGTGCCAGCGAACAGGGGGTACCTGAAAAACTGTTTTTT.

In this sample, this clone turned up once. The J gene is TRBJ2-1, the V gene TRBV7-6; 12 positions match TRBD2. The V and J ends lost 1 base and 7 bases, in that order; junction bases with no gene match: 14. Per germline, CDR1 SGHVS and CDR2 FNYEAQ. The CDR3 consists of 19 residues. The CDR3 here is CASSLGNQGLAGLVNEQFF. CDR3 nucleotide sequence: TGTGCCAGCAGCTTAGGAAATCAGGGACTAGCGGGTTTGGTGAATGAGCAGTTCTTC. The whole variable domain, remainder taken from reference TRBV7-6 and TRBJ2-1, is GAGVSQSPRYKVTKRGQDVALRCDPISGHVSLYWYRQALGQGPEFLTYFNYEAQQDKSGLPNDRFSAERPEGSISTLTIQRTEQRDSAMYRCASSLGNQGLAGLVNEQFFGPGTRLTVL.